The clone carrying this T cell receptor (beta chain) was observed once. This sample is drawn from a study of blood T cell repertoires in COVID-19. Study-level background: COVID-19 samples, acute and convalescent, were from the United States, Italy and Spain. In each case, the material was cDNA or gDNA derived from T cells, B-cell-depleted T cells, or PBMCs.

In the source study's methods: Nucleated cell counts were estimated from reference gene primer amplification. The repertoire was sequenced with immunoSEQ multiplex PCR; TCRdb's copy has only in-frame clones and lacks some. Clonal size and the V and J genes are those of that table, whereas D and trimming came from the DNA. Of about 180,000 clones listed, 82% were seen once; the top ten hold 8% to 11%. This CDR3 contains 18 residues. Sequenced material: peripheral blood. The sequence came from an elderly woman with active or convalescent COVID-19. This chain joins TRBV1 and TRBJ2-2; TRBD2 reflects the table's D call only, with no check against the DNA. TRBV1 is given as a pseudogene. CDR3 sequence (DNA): TGCACCAGCAGCCCGCCCCCCCGGGACTTCGAGAACACCGGGGAGCTGTTTTTT. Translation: CTSSPPPRDFENTGELFF.